One sample yielded the 8 T cell receptor beta chains listed below, sequenced in a study of cytomegalovirus exposure and HLA in healthy donors. The PCR was carried out with 60 Vbeta primers and 13 Jbeta primers. Generated by immunoSEQ multiplex PCR, the TCRdb table keeps only in-frame clones and is missing some. This sample has some 130,000 clones, with over 70% found just once. Specimen: PBMCs. The source of these receptors is a man between 18 and 35 years old in good health and CMV-seronegative.

J is TRBJ2-7 and V is TRBV6-1, with D possibly matching TRBD2 (6 bases). CDR1 and CDR2 (germline): MNHNS, SASEGT. Trimming removed 3 bases from V and 0 bases from J, with 18 bases in between. The CDR3 consists of 17 residues. CDR3 DNA: TGTGCCAGCAGTGATTGGAGGGTAAACTATATCTCCTACGAGCAGTACTTC. It specifies CASSDWRVNYISYEQYF.

The V gene is TRBV18, the J gene TRBJ1-1; D is ambiguous. The CDR3 has 15 amino acids. Trimming left V 2 bases short and J 1 base short, with 11 bases between. CDR1 KGHSH and CDR2 LQKENI come from the germline V gene. This CDR3 reads CASSPAAAANTEAFF. In nucleotides, the CDR3 is TGTGCCAGCTCACCAGCGGCGGCAGCGAACACTGAAGCTTTCTTT.

The chain employs TRBV7-9 and TRBJ2-5, with D perhaps matching TRBD1 (6 bases). The CDR3 extends over 18 amino acids. Trimming took 3 bases from V and 1 from J, leaving 21 bases between them. Germline loops: CDR1 SEHNR, CDR2 FQNEAQ (reference sequence). The CDR3 region has the DNA TGTGCCAGCAGCTTCCAAAAGAAACTACAGGGTCCCCAAGAGACCCAGTACTTC. Translated: CASSFQKKLQGPQETQYF.

This chain connects TRBV14 to TRBJ2-7; weak D call: TRBD2 (7 bases). Trimming cost V 4 bases and J 3 bases, with 19 bases left between them. The CDR3 runs 16 residues. Germline V lookup: CDR1 SGHDN, CDR2 FVKESK. The CDR3 nucleotides read TGTGCCAGCAGCCCCAGGCGGGGGAGGGGGAACTACGAGCAGTACTTC. It is translated as CASSPRRGRGNYEQYF.

The rearrangement joins TRBV6-1 to TRBJ2-7, with D maybe TRBD1 (7 bases). The germline CDR1 and CDR2 sequences are MNHNS and SASEGT. The V gene lost 6 bases and the J gene lost 7 bases, with 19 bases spanning the gap. CDR3 length equals 14 residues. CDR3 DNA: TGTGCCAGCAGGGGGAGGACAGGTCAGGGTGAGCAGTACTTC. This gives the protein CASRGRTGQGEQYF.

The chain employs TRBV5-1 and TRBJ2-7; 8 bases line up with TRBD1. This CDR3 region has 15 residues. Trimming removed 5 bases from V and 4 bases from J; junction bases left unmatched: 11. Germline CDR1 SGHRS, CDR2 YFSETQ. The CDR3, as DNA: TGCGCCAGCAGACCCCGGGCAGGGGGCTCTTACGAGCAGTACTTC. This encodes CASRPRAGGSYEQYF.

CDR3 in amino acids: CASSISGTGVAGELFF. The CDR3 DNA follows: TGTGCCAGTAGTATATCCGGGACAGGGGTAGCCGGGGAGCTGTTTTTT. The rearrangement joins TRBV19 to TRBJ2-2; the match to TRBD1 covers 10 bases. CDR3 length equals 16 residues. Germline CDR1 is LNHDA and CDR2 is SQIVND (reference sequence). Germline trimming cut 2 bases from V and 6 bases from J; bases unmatched to any gene: 6.

The chain combines TRBV4-1 with TRBJ1-1, with D possibly TRBD1 on 6 matching bases. CDR1 is MGHRA, CDR2 YSYEKL, per germline. V was clipped by 8 bases and J by 0 bases, with 13 bases between them. CDR3 length: 14 amino acids. The CDR3 DNA follows: TGCGCCAGCGCTCCCGGGACAATGAACACTGAAGCTTTCTTT. Amino acids: CASAPGTMNTEAFF.